This T cell receptor (beta chain) was sequenced in a study of shared clonotypes between healthy human individuals. Looking at the study overall: Used for every donor were three CD4 naive, three CD4 memory, two CD8 naive and one CD8 memory plate.

V was pared by 3 bases and J by 5 bases, with 17 bases of the junction left unmatched. Looked up from germline, CDR1 is SGDLS and CDR2 is YYNGEE. The CDR3 is made up of 20 amino acids. General study results and limits: Among donors, sharing of clonotypes was expected to be affected by sequencing depth.

This table comes from immunoSEQ multiplex PCR, and its TCRdb copy is limited to in-frame clones, with some not included. Of over a million clones listed, roughly 97% are singletons. Regarding this clone: Its cognate antigen is unknown.

Division of CD4+ cells produced a CD45RA+ naive subset and a CD45RA-negative memory subset. The V gene is TRBV9, the J gene TRBJ2-7, with 16 bases that match TRBD2. This receptor was obtained from a man aged 25 to 45 in good health. Sequenced input: naive CD4+ T cells sorted from blood. Subset here: CD45RA+ positively selected. The CDR3 nucleotides read TGTGCCAGCAGCGCAGCGGCCGGGGGACTAGCGGGAGGGCCTATCAACGAGCAGTACTTC. It encodes CASSAAAGGLAGGPINEQYF.